The clone carrying this T cell receptor beta chain was seen just once. Its antigen is unidentified. The V end lost 1 base, the J end lost 4 bases, and 8 bases lay between the germline ends. Germline CDR1 and CDR2: SQVTM and ANQGSEA. This CDR3 contains 13 residues. These data come from a study of shared clonotypes between healthy human individuals. Study observations and caveats: With few donors, the genetic and exposure-history diversity represented was limited. Four donors shared roughly 5% of their naive CD4 clonotypes.

Naive CD8 cells, CD45RO-negative and positively selected for CCR7, excluded terminally differentiated effector memory CD45RA+ cells. Donors were healthy HIV-negative adults without recently reported acute infections or vaccinations. In the study's own analysis: In the immunoSEQ data, sequences were junction-only and lacked quality scores, so filtering differed. Only in-frame clones appear in the TCRdb table, and some are missing; sequencing was by immunoSEQ multiplex PCR. Clone size and V and J calls were adopted from that table, with D and trimming inferred from the DNA. This sample yields around 2,000,000 clones, of which just under 95% are seen a single time; approximately 1.2% belongs to the top ten.

This receptor was identified in a man aged 18 to 35 in good health. The rearrangement uses TRBV29-1 and TRBJ2-1, with D perhaps matching TRBD1 (6 bases). Sequencing used naive CD8+ T cells sorted from blood. CDR3 DNA: TGCAGCGTTGAAGGGACAGATTACAATGAGCAGTTCTTC. Translating gives CSVEGTDYNEQFF.